The clone carrying this TCR beta chain has a count of ten or more. What it binds is unknown. The data derive from a study of regulatory T cells in long-lasting Graves disease. Study-wide results and caveats: The TCR repertoire of persistent Graves' patients was less diverse than that of newly diagnosed ones.

The time point was: persistent/refractory GD, antithyroid drugs over 5 years with positive TRAb. PBMC RNA was the source of the TCR library. To make TCR beta libraries, researchers used iRepertoire HTBI primers and Arm-PCR of CDR3 regions. Authors' processing steps: 62 TRBV and approximately 13 TRBJ segments were identified across samples. MiXCR was run by TCRdb on the multiplex PCR reads, yielding one entry per CDR3 protein. These V and J calls derive from TCRdb rather than the authors' analysis. The sample yields 430,000 or so distinct CDR3 sequences, around 20% seen once. This CDR3 is built from 13 residues. Trimming at V came to 11 bases and at J to 8 bases, leaving 8 bases not matched to a gene. The V gene's germline CDR1 is MDHEN and CDR2 SYDVKM.

This chain joins TRBV28 and TRBJ1-6; TRBD1 agrees at 8 bases. Specimen: peripheral blood mononuclear cells (PBMCs), collected when the disease was refractory, from a patient treated with antithyroid drugs. The sequence was obtained from a female donor with Graves disease. This CDR3 reads CASMDREYSPLHF. In DNA, the CDR3 is TGTGCCTCCATGGACAGGGAGTATTCACCCCTCCACTTT.